The subject of this entry is one T cell receptor beta chain. The target antigen is unknown. This specimen belongs to a study of T cell responses to AZD1222 COVID-19 vaccine. Produced via immunoSEQ multiplex PCR; TCRdb's table is partial and in-frame only. The sample yields 100,000 to 150,000 clones, around 90% seen once. Timing groups of about 4 and about 12 weeks for second doses were pooled. Findings of the study overall: Clonal diversity may have been underestimated in mostly white British donors. Researchers report vaccine-associated CD4 TCRs spanning spike, with dominance at 160-218 and 743-854. Following two doses of AZD1222, Spike-specific TCR breadth and depth rose.

The sequencing here drew on peripheral blood, taken 28 days after the second AZD1222 dose. This sequence was found in an adult who received the AZD1222 COVID-19 vaccine.

The CDR3 reads CASSSTIYNSPLHF. The CDR3 DNA sequence: TGTGCCAGCAGCTCCACCATCTATAATTCACCCCTCCACTTT. The chain joins TRBV9 to TRBJ1-6, with D unresolved. This CDR3 spans 14 amino acids. V lost 4 bases and J lost 3, with 8 bases in between. CDR1 and CDR2 from the germline V gene are SGDLS and YYNGEE.